Below, 30 T cell receptor beta chains from the same sample are listed, as sequenced in a study of T cell changes during pregnancy in multiple sclerosis (dated by TCRdb to about 2019). The library came from the immunoSEQ multiplex PCR assay. In its TCRdb copy, this immuneACCESS table keeps in-frame sequences only and misses some clones. Where compared with another copy, unresolved V genes explain less than half of these, and the others have no known cause. Within this sample are some 39,000 clones, with about 90% of them counted one time only. The ten biggest clones cover roughly 0.69% of the sample. The sequenced sample was CD4+ T cells from peripheral blood mononuclear cells, obtained in the second trimester of pregnancy. Receptor source: a female donor in good health, enrolled as a control in a pregnancy study.

J is TRBJ1-5 and V is TRBV9, with 7 bases fitting TRBD1. J lost 0 bases, V lost 2 bases, and 2 bases had no gene match. Germline lookup yields CDR1 SGDLS and CDR2 YYNGEE. The CDR3 totals 15 residues. CDR3 DNA: TGTGCCAGCAGCGTCCAGGGGGATAGCAATCAGCCCCAGCATTTT. As protein: CASSVQGDSNQPQHF.

This chain uses TRBV9 with TRBJ2-7; 8 positions agree with TRBD1. This CDR3 is built from 15 residues. Germline CDR1 is SGDLS and CDR2 is YYNGEE. The J segment lost 0 bases and the V segment lost 4 bases, leaving 6 bases of the junction unmatched. Written as DNA, the CDR3 is TGTGCCAGCAGCATCTCCGGGACAGGCTCCTACGAGCAGTACTTC. Translated, it gives CASSISGTGSYEQYF. The full variable domain, completed using reference TRBV9 and TRBJ2-7, is DSGVTQTPKHLITATGQRVTLRCSPRSGDLSVYWYQQSLDQGLQFLIQYYNGEERAKGNILERFSAQQFPDLHSELNLSSLELGDSALYFCASSISGTGSYEQYFGPGTRLTVT.

The chain employs TRBV7-2 and TRBJ1-2, with 12 bases lining up with TRBD1. This CDR3 is built from 15 residues. CDR1 is SGHTA and CDR2 is FQGNSA in the germline V gene. Trimming took 5 bases from V and 8 from J; bases not matched to a gene: 9. CDR3 region: CASSGPGQGAGGYTF. Written as DNA, the CDR3 is TGTGCCAGCAGCGGACCGGGACAGGGGGCAGGAGGCTACACCTTC. The full variable domain, its missing parts supplied by reference TRBV7-2 and TRBJ1-2, is GAGVSQSPSNKVTEKGKDVELRCDPISGHTALYWYRQSLGQGLEFLIYFQGNSAPDKSGLPSDRFSAERTGGSVSTLTIQRTQQEDSAVYLCASSGPGQGAGGYTFGSGTRLTVV.

The chain is built from TRBV5-6 and TRBJ2-1; 8 bases agree with TRBD2. Unmatched junction bases numbered 11, after V lost 6 bases and J lost 3 bases. Per germline, CDR1 SGHDT and CDR2 YYEEEE. This CDR3 region has 16 residues. The CDR3 nucleotides are TGTGCCAGCACCTCCCTGGGCGGGGGGTTCTACAATGAGCAGTTCTTC. It is translated as CASTSLGGGFYNEQFF.

The chain links TRBV7-9 to TRBJ1-1; tentatively, D is TRBD1 (6 bases). CDR1 is SEHNR, CDR2 FQNEAQ, per germline (reference sequence). Trimming took 4 bases from V and 3 from J, leaving 12 bases between them. This CDR3 has 14 residues. CDR3 loop: CASSSRQEYTEAFF. The CDR3 DNA reads TGTGCCAGCAGCTCACGACAGGAGTACACTGAAGCTTTCTTT.

The rearrangement uses TRBV5-6 and TRBJ2-1, with 9 bases fitting TRBD1. Trimming took 4 bases from V and 9 from J; bases not matched to a gene: 5. Germline assignment: CDR1 SGHDT and CDR2 YYEEEE. CDR3 size: 13 residues. In DNA form, the CDR3 reads TGTGCCAGCAGCCGGGACAGGGTAGGTGAGCAGTTCTTC. It is translated as CASSRDRVGEQFF.

The chain has TRBV5-5 and TRBJ1-3, with 8 bases fitting TRBD1. The CDR3 sequence is 17 residues long. CDR1 SGHKS and CDR2 YYEKEE come from the germline V gene (reference sequence). With V trimmed by 1 base and J by 3 bases, 9 bases remained unmatched. The CDR3 loop is CASSLSVGDRGGNTIYF. In nucleotides, the CDR3 is TGTGCCAGCAGCTTGTCTGTAGGTGACAGGGGTGGAAACACCATATATTTT.

J is TRBJ1-2 and V is TRBV7-3; tentatively, D is TRBD1 (5 bases). CDR1 is SGHTA, CDR2 FQGTGA, per germline. The CDR3 contains 13 residues. Deletions cut 6 bases from V and 2 bases from J, with 10 bases between. The CDR3 sequence: CASSLGVNYGYTF. The CDR3 bases are TGTGCCAGCAGTCTAGGGGTGAACTATGGCTACACCTTC.

The CDR3 sequence: CASSLVGGGVQETQYF. CDR3 in DNA: TGTGCCAGCAGCTTAGTTGGCGGGGGGGTCCAAGAGACCCAGTACTTC. V is TRBV7-2 and J is TRBJ2-5; TRBD2 agrees at 9 bases. Germline CDR1 SGHTA, CDR2 FQGNSA. CDR3 length equals 16 residues. Losses at the gene ends were 1 base for V and 1 base for J; bases not matched to a gene: 4.

The gene calls are TRBV7-6 and TRBJ1-1; no clear D. From germline, CDR1 is SGHVS and CDR2 FNYEAQ. V lost 5 bases to trimming and J lost 1 base, with 11 bases between them. The CDR3 sequence is 14 residues long. This chain's CDR3 is CASSQAGRNTEAFF. In DNA form, the CDR3 reads TGTGCCAGCAGCCAGGCGGGTCGGAACACTGAAGCTTTCTTT.

The rearrangement joins TRBV2 to TRBJ1-2; D gene unclear. The CDR3 runs to 11 residues. CDR1 and CDR2 (germline): SNHLY, FYNNEI. V lost 9 bases to trimming and J lost 8 bases, with 13 bases between them. The CDR3 is CASSSSGGYTF. CDR3 DNA: TGTGCCAGTTCCTCTAGCGGCGGCTACACCTTC.

The chain links TRBV5-8 to TRBJ2-7; perhaps TRBD1 as D (5 bases). CDR1 and CDR2 from the germline V gene are SGHTS and YDEGEE. CDR3 size: 14 residues. The V end lost 4 bases, the J end lost 1 base, and 12 bases lay between the germline ends. This CDR3 reads CASSPRRVSYEQYF. DNA for the CDR3: TGTGCCAGCAGCCCGCGCAGGGTGTCCTACGAGCAGTACTTC.

In nucleotides, the CDR3 is TGTGCCAGCAGCCGGCCTACAGGGGGCGAAGCTTTCTTT. It yields the protein CASSRPTGGEAFF. V is TRBV7-2 and J is TRBJ1-1; 9 positions match TRBD1. V dropped 5 bases and J dropped 8; count of bases not matched to a gene: 6. The length of the CDR3 is 13 residues. The germline V gene encodes CDR1 SGHTA and CDR2 FQGNSA.

The rearrangement links TRBV19 to TRBJ1-2; D gene uncertain. The CDR3 sequence is 14 residues long. The germline V gene encodes CDR1 LNHDA and CDR2 SQIVND (reference sequence). V was shortened by 1 base and J by 4 bases, with 10 bases between the two germline ends. The CDR3 bases are TGTGCCAGTAGTATAGTAGGAGTGTCCTATGGCTACACCTTC. It encodes CASSIVGVSYGYTF.

V is TRBV4-1 and J is TRBJ2-6; the D gene is possibly TRBD2 (6 bases). Germline lookup yields CDR1 MGHRA and CDR2 YSYEKL. V shed 9 bases and J shed 0 bases, with 12 bases lying between them. The CDR3 has 15 amino acids. The DNA of the CDR3 is TGCGCCAGTAGTAGGAGGGACTCTGGGGCCAACGTCCTGACTTTC. This gives the protein CASSRRDSGANVLTF.

The chain links TRBV11-2 to TRBJ2-7, with 10 positions matching TRBD1. The CDR3 totals 17 residues. V was pared by 1 base and J by 0 bases, with 6 bases of the junction left unmatched. Looked up from germline, CDR1 is SGHAT and CDR2 is FQNNGV. The CDR3 DNA reads as TGTGCCAGCAGCTTAGGTTTCGGGACAGGGGTCTCCTACGAGCAGTACTTC. It yields the protein CASSLGFGTGVSYEQYF.

In nucleotides, the CDR3 is TGTGCCATCCGTGGGACAGCACAAGAGACCCAGTACTTC. Translation gives CAIRGTAQETQYF. The rearrangement links TRBV10-3 to TRBJ2-5, with 7 bases aligning to TRBD1. V shed 8 bases, J shed 2 bases, and the junction held 5 bases outside the gene matches. This CDR3 has 13 amino acids. Germline lookup yields CDR1 ENHRY and CDR2 SYGVKD.

The table lists this clone with a count of one. The chain couples TRBV7-8 to TRBJ1-4, with a weak D call TRBD1 (5 bases). This CDR3 is built from 15 residues. CDR1 is SGHVS, CDR2 FQNEAQ, per germline. V gave up 1 base and J gave up 3 bases, with 9 bases separating them. Here the CDR3 reads CASSLVGAPNEKLFF. In nucleotides, the CDR3 is TGTGCCAGCAGCTTAGTAGGGGCCCCTAATGAAAAACTGTTTTTT. Filled out from reference TRBV7-8 and TRBJ1-4, the complete variable domain reads GAGVSQSPRYKVAKRGQDVALRCDPISGHVSLFWYQQALGQGPEFLTYFQNEAQLDKSGLPSDRFFAERPEGSVSTLKIQRTQQEDSAVYLCASSLVGAPNEKLFFGSGTQLSVL.

About this clone: The junction departs from germline at one end; a sequencing error may be responsible. The chain joins TRBV7-7 to TRBJ2-3, with 7 bases identical to TRBD2. CDR3 length: 14 residues. Germline CDR1 SSHAT, CDR2 FNYEAQ (reference sequence). The CDR3 DNA reads as TGTGCTAGCAGCTTTGGCGGGGGATCAGATACGCAGTATTTT. This gives the protein CASSFGGGSDTQYF.

The chain couples TRBV5-4 to TRBJ2-7, with 7 bases matching TRBD2. The CDR3 has 13 residues. Germline-derived CDR1 and CDR2 are SGHNT and YYREEE (reference sequence). Trimming removed 1 base from V and 4 bases from J; junction bases left unmatched: 2. CDR3 sequence reads: CASSLTGGYEQYF. In DNA, the CDR3 is TGTGCCAGCAGCTTGACGGGGGGATACGAGCAGTACTTC.

The CDR3 DNA follows: TGTGCCAGCGGAGACCTTACGGATACGCAGTATTTT. It translates to CASGDLTDTQYF. V gene TRBV2 combines with J gene TRBJ2-3, with unresolved D. V shed 8 bases and J shed 6 bases, with 12 bases lying between them. Looked up from germline, CDR1 is SNHLY and CDR2 is FYNNEI. This CDR3 is built from 12 residues.

The chain couples TRBV15 to TRBJ1-4, with D possibly TRBD1 on 5 matching bases. Germline CDR1 reads LNHNV; CDR2 reads YYDKDF (reference sequence). CDR3 length equals 16 residues. The V end lost 0 bases, the J end lost 3 bases, and 11 bases lay between the germline ends. The CDR3 reads CATSRDLGLANEKLFF. The CDR3 nucleotides read TGTGCCACCAGCAGAGATCTGGGGCTAGCTAATGAAAAACTGTTTTTT.

The rearrangement joins TRBV28 to TRBJ2-7, with TRBD1 as a possible D gene (6 bases). V was cut by 5 bases and J by 0 bases, with 14 bases left in between. This CDR3 region has 15 residues. Germline V gene data show CDR1 as MDHEN and CDR2 as SYDVKM. The chain's CDR3 is CASSILTGASYEQYF. The CDR3 DNA is TGTGCCAGCAGTATCCTGACAGGCGCCTCCTACGAGCAGTACTTC.

The chain is built from TRBV6-6 and TRBJ2-7; 7 bases agree with TRBD2. The CDR3 has 16 residues. Germline V gene sequence: CDR1 MNHNY, CDR2 SVGAGI (reference sequence). J lost 0 bases, V lost 0 bases, and 5 bases had no gene match. The DNA of the CDR3 is TGTGCCAGCAGTTACTCTGGGGGGGGGAGCTCCTACGAGCAGTACTTC. This sequence encodes CASSYSGGGSSYEQYF.

The chain joins TRBV15 to TRBJ1-2; no firm D call. Germline values: CDR1 LNHNV, CDR2 YYDKDF (reference sequence). CDR3 size: 13 residues. The V end was cut by 1 base, the J end by 4 bases, with 7 bases between. The CDR3 region has the DNA TGTGCCACCAGCAGAGGCCGGGGCTATGGCTACACCTTC. It specifies CATSRGRGYGYTF. Looking up the rest from reference TRBV15 and TRBJ1-2 gives the full variable domain: DAMVIQNPRYQVTQFGKPVTLSCSQTLNHNVMYWYQQKSSQAPKLLFHYYDKDFNNEADTPDNFQSRRPNTSFCFLDIRSPGLGDTAMYLCATSRGRGYGYTFGSGTRLTVV.

The rearrangement links TRBV11-2 to TRBJ2-1, with 10 bases identical to TRBD2. The CDR3 is 20 residues long. Looked up from germline, CDR1 is SGHAT and CDR2 is FQNNGV. Trimming removed 0 bases from V and 5 bases from J; junction bases left unmatched: 16. DNA of the CDR3: TGTGCCAGCAGCTTAGACGCTGTGTCTAGCGGGGGACCGACAAACAATGAGCAGTTCTTC. It is translated as CASSLDAVSSGGPTNNEQFF.

The chain employs TRBV7-2 and TRBJ1-2; 8 nucleotides match TRBD1. Trimming removed 3 bases from V and 3 bases from J; junction bases left unmatched: 9. This CDR3 region has 16 residues. Germline assignment: CDR1 SGHTA and CDR2 FQGNSA. CDR3 DNA sequence: TGTGCCAGCAGCTTCCGACAGGGGTTAGTCTACTATGGCTACACCTTC. It translates to CASSFRQGLVYYGYTF. Looking up the rest from reference TRBV7-2 and TRBJ1-2 gives the full variable domain: GAGVSQSPSNKVTEKGKDVELRCDPISGHTALYWYRQSLGQGLEFLIYFQGNSAPDKSGLPSDRFSAERTGGSVSTLTIQRTQQEDSAVYLCASSFRQGLVYYGYTFGSGTRLTVV.

The rearrangement uses TRBV7-9 and TRBJ1-5, with 7 bases identical to TRBD1. Germline CDR1 and CDR2: SEHNR and FQNEAQ (reference sequence). There are 14 residues in the CDR3. With V trimmed by 3 bases and J by 2 bases, 1 base remained unmatched. The CDR3 region has the DNA TGTGCCAGCAGCTTTGGACAGGGCAATCAGCCCCAGCATTTT. Amino acids: CASSFGQGNQPQHF. Complete variable domain (other parts from reference TRBV7-9 and TRBJ1-5): DTGVSQNPRHKITKRGQNVTFRCDPISEHNRLYWYRQTLGQGPEFLTYFQNEAQLEKSRLLSDRFSAERPKGSFSTLEIQRTEQGDSAMYLCASSFGQGNQPQHFGDGTRLSIL.

The V gene is TRBV19, the J gene TRBJ1-6, with 7 bases aligning to TRBD1. This CDR3 region has 15 residues. The J segment lost 10 bases and the V segment lost 9 bases, leaving 15 bases of the junction unmatched. CDR1 and CDR2 (germline): LNHDA, SQIVND (reference sequence). The CDR3 DNA follows: TGTGCCAGCCCATGCTCAGGGGGAAGCGAATCACCCCTCCACTTT. Residues: CASPCSGGSESPLHF. The full variable domain, with the rest looked up from reference TRBV19 and TRBJ1-6, is DGGITQSPKYLFRKEGQNVTLSCEQNLNHDAMYWYRQDPGQGLRLIYYSQIVNDFQKGDIAEGYSVSREKKESFPLTVTSAQKNPTAFYLCASPCSGGSESPLHFGNGTRLTVT.

The chain recombines TRBV9 with TRBJ1-6; 7 bases align to TRBD1. With 4 bases clipped from V and 9 bases from J, the junction kept 7 bases outside the gene matches. Germline-derived CDR1 and CDR2 are SGDLS and YYNGEE. This CDR3 comprises 14 residues. The CDR3 protein is CASSTRQGGSPLHF. CDR3 bases: TGTGCCAGCAGCACCCGACAGGGAGGTTCACCCCTCCACTTT.